The 17 T cell receptor beta chains below come from one sample, sequenced in a study of blood T cell repertoires in COVID-19. Libraries were prepared by immunoSEQ multiplex PCR; TCRdb keeps only in-frame clonotypes and omits some of them. The table records about 160,000 clones, 85% to 90% of them present only once. The specimen sequenced was PBMCs or T cells enriched from blood (not recorded which). These receptors were collected from a woman aged 50 to 65 who had recovered from COVID-19.

The rearrangement uses TRBV6-5 and TRBJ2-7; 8 bases are a match to TRBD1. J gave up 3 bases and V 4 bases, and 8 bases lay outside the gene matches. The CDR3 is 15 residues long. Germline CDR1 MNHEY, CDR2 SVGAGI. The CDR3 region has the DNA TGTGCCAGCAGTTTACGACGGACAGGGAACTACGAGCAGTACTTC. It specifies CASSLRRTGNYEQYF.

V gene TRBV20-1 combines with J gene TRBJ2-7, with D perhaps TRBD1 (5 bases). Germline loops: CDR1 DFQATT, CDR2 SNEGSKA (reference sequence). The CDR3 contains 11 residues. V dropped 3 bases and J dropped 5 bases, with 8 bases sitting between them. For the CDR3, the DNA is TGCAGTGCTAGTTTAGGGGACGAGCAGTACTTC. Amino acids: CSASLGDEQYF.

This chain connects TRBV19 to TRBJ2-5; D gene uncertain. The germline V gene has CDR1 LNHDA and CDR2 SQIVND (reference sequence). CDR3 size: 14 residues. Trimming shortened V by 6 bases and J by 1 base, and 12 bases separated the two germline ends. The CDR3 sequence is CASRVKTGQETQYF. The CDR3 coding sequence is TGTGCCAGTAGAGTTAAGACGGGCCAAGAGACCCAGTACTTC.

V and J are TRBV5-1 and TRBJ2-1; 13 bases fit TRBD2. V dropped 0 bases and J dropped 8; count of bases not matched to a gene: 8. The CDR3 is 17 residues long. The germline CDR1 and CDR2 sequences are SGHRS and YFSETQ. The CDR3 bases are TGCGCCAGCAGCTTGGCCACTAGCGGGGGGGCCGGGGATGAGCAGTTCTTC. It encodes CASSLATSGGAGDEQFF.

V gene TRBV7-2 combines with J gene TRBJ2-7; possible D gene TRBD1, 6 bases. The V gene lost 5 bases and the J gene lost 3 bases, with 11 bases spanning the gap. Germline V gene lookup returns CDR1 SGHTA and CDR2 FQGNSA. This CDR3 is built from 13 residues. This CDR3 reads CASSGQMDYEQYF. CDR3 DNA: TGTGCCAGCAGCGGACAGATGGACTACGAGCAGTACTTC.

The rearrangement uses TRBV4-3 and TRBJ1-3; TRBD1 might be the D (5 bases). V lost 1 base to trimming and J lost 2 bases, with 12 bases between them. In germline, CDR1 is LGHNA, CDR2 YSLEER. The CDR3 spans 16 residues. CDR3 nucleotide sequence: TGCGCCAGCAGCCAAGTGGGGTGGGGCCCTGGAAACACCATATATTTT. Residues: CASSQVGWGPGNTIYF.

The chain couples TRBV7-9 to TRBJ2-1, with D possibly TRBD1 on 7 matching bases. V shed 5 bases and J shed 3 bases, with 11 bases lying between them. The CDR3 runs 14 residues. In germline, CDR1 is SEHNR, CDR2 FQNEAQ (reference sequence). CDR3: CASSRGTDYNEQFF. The CDR3 DNA is TGTGCCAGCAGCCGCGGGACAGACTACAATGAGCAGTTCTTC.

This clone was seen only a few times. CDR3 in DNA: TGTGCCAGCAGTTACTCAACGTACAGGGGGCGCCCGGCTTTCTTT. Protein: CASSYSTYRGRPAFF. This chain links TRBV6-5 with TRBJ1-1, with 9 nucleotides matching TRBD1. The CDR3 has 15 residues. Looked up from germline, CDR1 is MNHEY and CDR2 is SVGAGI. V trimming: 0 bases; J trimming: 11 bases; junction bases outside the gene matches: 10.

The genes are TRBV7-8 and TRBJ2-5, with 7 bases matching TRBD2. Germline lookup yields CDR1 SGHVS and CDR2 FQNEAQ. Germline trimming cut 5 bases from V and 3 bases from J; bases unmatched to any gene: 6. The CDR3 loop spans 14 amino acids. CDR3 residues: CASSPGTTKETQYF. CDR3 DNA: TGTGCCAGCAGCCCCGGGACTACCAAAGAGACCCAGTACTTC.

V usage is TRBV7-2 and J usage is TRBJ2-3; possibly TRBD2 for D (8 bases). CDR1 and CDR2 from the germline V gene are SGHTA and FQGNSA. This CDR3 region has 19 residues. V was shortened by 3 bases and J by 1 base, with 23 bases between the two germline ends. The CDR3 is CASSLVPVRGRGGTDTQYF. Written as DNA, the CDR3 is TGTGCCAGCAGCTTGGTGCCCGTAAGGGGGCGGGGGGGCACAGATACGCAGTATTTT. The full variable domain, in which reference TRBV7-2 and TRBJ2-3 provide the parts outside the CDR3, is GAGVSQSPSNKVTEKGKDVELRCDPISGHTALYWYRQSLGQGLEFLIYFQGNSAPDKSGLPSDRFSAERTGGSVSTLTIQRTQQEDSAVYLCASSLVPVRGRGGTDTQYFGPGTRLTVL.

The chain uses TRBV30 and TRBJ1-1; 7 bases line up with TRBD1. The CDR3 covers 14 residues. With 5 bases clipped from V and 6 bases from J, the junction kept 12 bases outside the gene matches. Germline V gene lookup returns CDR1 GTSNPN and CDR2 SVGIG (reference sequence). The CDR3 loop is CAWSGQVSISEAFF. The CDR3, as DNA: TGTGCCTGGTCCGGACAGGTCTCTATCTCTGAAGCTTTCTTT.

This chain uses TRBV6-5 with TRBJ1-2, with 7 bases identical to TRBD1. Germline values: CDR1 MNHEY, CDR2 SVGAGI. V gave up 4 bases and J gave up 8 bases; unmatched junction bases: 7. The CDR3 is 13 residues long. The CDR3: CASSLKGARGYTF. CDR3 DNA: TGTGCCAGCAGTTTAAAGGGGGCGCGAGGCTACACCTTC.

The V call is TRBV5-4, the J call TRBJ1-2; TRBD1 agrees at 9 bases. The CDR3 covers 13 residues. CDR1 is SGHNT and CDR2 is YYREEE in the germline V gene (reference sequence). The V segment lost 3 bases and the J segment 8 bases; nucleotides outside the gene matches: 5. The CDR3 is CASSWDRADGYTF. In nucleotides, the CDR3 is TGTGCCAGCAGCTGGGACAGGGCGGACGGCTACACCTTC.

The chain joins TRBV5-6 to TRBJ2-3; 10 nucleotides match TRBD1. The trim removed 4 bases at V and 4 bases at J, leaving 6 bases unmatched. Germline V CDR1 and CDR2: SGHDT, YYEEEE. The CDR3 extends over 15 amino acids. CDR3: CASSVVGTGADTQYF. CDR3 in DNA: TGTGCCAGCAGCGTGGTCGGGACAGGGGCAGATACGCAGTATTTT.

V and J are TRBV24-1 and TRBJ2-7, with 8 bases matching TRBD1. J was trimmed by 5 bases and V by 4 bases; bases with no gene match: 6. This CDR3 region has 14 residues. Germline V gene sequence: CDR1 KGHDR, CDR2 SFDVKD. CDR3 loop: CATSDPTGDNEQYF. The CDR3 nucleotides read TGTGCCACCAGTGACCCGACAGGGGACAACGAGCAGTACTTC.

The V call is TRBV19, the J call TRBJ1-4, with D possibly being TRBD1 (5 bases). Germline CDR1 LNHDA, CDR2 SQIVND (reference sequence). This CDR3 region has 13 residues. The germline V and J ends were trimmed by 2 bases and 4 bases, with 5 bases remaining between them. The CDR3 region has the DNA TGTGCCAGTAGTATAAGGGGTAATGAAAAACTGTTTTTT. It encodes CASSIRGNEKLFF.

The rearrangement uses TRBV6-5 and TRBJ1-5; maybe TRBD1 (5 bases). This CDR3 spans 15 amino acids. Germline values: CDR1 MNHEY, CDR2 SVGAGI. The V end was cut by 8 bases, the J end by 4 bases, with 18 bases between. In DNA, the CDR3 is TGTGCCAGCGGCAGGGAGGTATCGGGGAATCAGCCCCAGCATTTT. It specifies CASGREVSGNQPQHF.